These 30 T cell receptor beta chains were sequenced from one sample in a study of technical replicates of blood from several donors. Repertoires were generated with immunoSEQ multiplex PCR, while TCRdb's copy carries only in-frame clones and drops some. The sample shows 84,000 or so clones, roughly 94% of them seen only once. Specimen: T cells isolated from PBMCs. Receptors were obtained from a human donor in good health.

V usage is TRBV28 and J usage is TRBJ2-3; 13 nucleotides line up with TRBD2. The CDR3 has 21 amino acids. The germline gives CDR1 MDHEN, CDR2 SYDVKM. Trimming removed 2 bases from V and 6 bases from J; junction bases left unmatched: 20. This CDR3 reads CASSLGGLAGVYGPFGDTQYF. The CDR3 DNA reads TGTGCCAGCAGTTTAGGCGGACTAGCGGGAGTTTACGGGCCCTTTGGGGATACGCAGTATTTT.

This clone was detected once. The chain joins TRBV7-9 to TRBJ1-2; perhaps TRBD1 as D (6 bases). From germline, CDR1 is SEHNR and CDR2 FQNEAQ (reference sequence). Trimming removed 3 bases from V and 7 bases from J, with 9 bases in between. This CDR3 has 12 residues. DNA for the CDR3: TGTGCCAGCAGCTTGGAACAGGGTGGCTACACCTTC. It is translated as CASSLEQGGYTF.

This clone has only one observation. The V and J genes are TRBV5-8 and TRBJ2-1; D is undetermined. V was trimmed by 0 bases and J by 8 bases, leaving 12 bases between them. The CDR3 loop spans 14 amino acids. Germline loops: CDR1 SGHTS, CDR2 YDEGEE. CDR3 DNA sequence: TGTGCCAGCAGCTTGGATTCCCGAGAGGATGAGCAGTTCTTC. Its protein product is CASSLDSREDEQFF.

CDR3 DNA: TGTGCCAGCAGGCCGGACAGGTACCAAGAGACCCAGTACTTC. Translating it yields CASRPDRYQETQYF. The genes are TRBV6-1 and TRBJ2-5, with 7 bases lining up with TRBD1. Germline-derived CDR1 and CDR2 are MNHNS and SASEGT. Trimming took 6 bases from V and 0 from J; bases not matched to a gene: 4. The CDR3 is 14 residues long.

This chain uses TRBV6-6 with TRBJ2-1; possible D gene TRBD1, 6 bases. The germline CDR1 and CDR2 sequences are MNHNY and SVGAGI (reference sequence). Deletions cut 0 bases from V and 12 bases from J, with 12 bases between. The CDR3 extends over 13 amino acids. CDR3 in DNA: TGTGCCAGCAGTTACTCCGGACAGAATCTGCAGTTCTTC. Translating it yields CASSYSGQNLQFF.

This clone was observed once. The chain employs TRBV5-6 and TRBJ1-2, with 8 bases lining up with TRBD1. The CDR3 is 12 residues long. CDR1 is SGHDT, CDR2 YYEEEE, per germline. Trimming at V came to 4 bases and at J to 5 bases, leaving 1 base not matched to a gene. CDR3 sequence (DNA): TGTGCCAGCAGCCGGACAGGGTATGGCTACACCTTC. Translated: CASSRTGYGYTF.

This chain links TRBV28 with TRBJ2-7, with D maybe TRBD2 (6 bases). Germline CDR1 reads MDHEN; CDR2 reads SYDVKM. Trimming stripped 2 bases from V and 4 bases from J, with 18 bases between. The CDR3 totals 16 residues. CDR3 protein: CASSLRWGTGTYEQYF. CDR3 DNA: TGTGCCAGCAGTTTACGTTGGGGGACTGGGACGTACGAGCAGTACTTC.

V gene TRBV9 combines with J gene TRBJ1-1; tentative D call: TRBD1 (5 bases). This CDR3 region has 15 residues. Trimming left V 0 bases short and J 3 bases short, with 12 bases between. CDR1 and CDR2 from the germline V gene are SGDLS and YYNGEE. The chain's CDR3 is CASSVDGASDTEAFF. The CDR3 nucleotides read TGTGCCAGCAGCGTAGATGGGGCGTCGGACACTGAAGCTTTCTTT.

This chain's CDR3 is CASRLSTGIRTEAFF. CDR3 nucleotide sequence: TGTGCCAGCAGGCTATCCACAGGGATTCGGACTGAAGCTTTCTTT. The V and J genes are TRBV28 and TRBJ1-1, with a weak D call TRBD1 (6 bases). Trimming shortened V by 6 bases and J by 5 bases, and 19 bases separated the two germline ends. There are 15 residues in the CDR3. From germline, CDR1 is MDHEN and CDR2 SYDVKM.

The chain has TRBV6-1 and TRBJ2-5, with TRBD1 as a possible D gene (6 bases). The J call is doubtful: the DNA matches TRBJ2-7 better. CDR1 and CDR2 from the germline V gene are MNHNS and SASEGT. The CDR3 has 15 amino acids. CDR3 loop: CASSWRQVDSYEQYF. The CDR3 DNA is TGTGCCAGCAGTTGGAGACAGGTCGATTCCTACGAGCAGTACTTC.

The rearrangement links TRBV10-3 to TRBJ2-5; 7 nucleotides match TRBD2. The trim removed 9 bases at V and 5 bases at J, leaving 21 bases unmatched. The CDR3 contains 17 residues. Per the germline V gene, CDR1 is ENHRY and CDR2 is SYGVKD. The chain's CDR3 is CAIRPSRGAGSGETQYF. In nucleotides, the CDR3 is TGTGCCATACGACCCTCGCGTGGAGCGGGGTCCGGGGAGACCCAGTACTTC.

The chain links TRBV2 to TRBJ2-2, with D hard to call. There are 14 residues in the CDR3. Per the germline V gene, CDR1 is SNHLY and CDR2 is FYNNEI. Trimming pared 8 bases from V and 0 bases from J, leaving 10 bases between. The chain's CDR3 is CASSFAANTGELFF. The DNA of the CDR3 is TGTGCCAGCTCGTTCGCGGCGAACACCGGGGAGCTGTTTTTT.

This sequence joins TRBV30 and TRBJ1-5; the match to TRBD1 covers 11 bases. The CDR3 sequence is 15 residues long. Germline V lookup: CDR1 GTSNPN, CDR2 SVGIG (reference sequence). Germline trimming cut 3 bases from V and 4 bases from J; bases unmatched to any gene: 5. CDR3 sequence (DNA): TGTGCCTGGAGCGCGGACAGGGGGCTAAATCAGCCCCAGCATTTT. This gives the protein CAWSADRGLNQPQHF. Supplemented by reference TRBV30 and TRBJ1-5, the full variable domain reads SQTIHQWPATLVQPVGSPLSLECTVEGTSNPNLYWYRQAAGRGLQLLFYSVGIGQISSEVPQNLSASRPQDRQFILSSKKLLLSDSGFYLCAWSADRGLNQPQHFGDGTRLSIL.

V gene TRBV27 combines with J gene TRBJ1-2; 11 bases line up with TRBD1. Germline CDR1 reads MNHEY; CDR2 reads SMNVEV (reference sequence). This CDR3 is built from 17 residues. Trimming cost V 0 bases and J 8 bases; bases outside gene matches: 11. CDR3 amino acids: CASSLSRTGGDMGGYTF. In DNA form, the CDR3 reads TGTGCCAGCAGTTTATCACGGACAGGGGGCGATATGGGCGGCTACACCTTC.

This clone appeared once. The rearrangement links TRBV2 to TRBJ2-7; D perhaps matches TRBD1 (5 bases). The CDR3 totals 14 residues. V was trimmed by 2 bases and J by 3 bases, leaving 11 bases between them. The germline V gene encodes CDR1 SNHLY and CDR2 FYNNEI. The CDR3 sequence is CASSEKGKGYEQYF. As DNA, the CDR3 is TGTGCCAGCAGTGAAAAGGGGAAGGGCTACGAGCAGTACTTC.

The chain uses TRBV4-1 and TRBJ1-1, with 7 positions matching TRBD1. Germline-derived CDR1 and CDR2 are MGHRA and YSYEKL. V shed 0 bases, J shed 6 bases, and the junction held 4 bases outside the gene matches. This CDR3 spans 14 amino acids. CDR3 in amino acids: CASSQDQGVAEAFF. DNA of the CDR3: TGCGCCAGCAGCCAAGACCAGGGGGTCGCTGAAGCTTTCTTT.

CDR3 loop: CASSFKRLEYEQYF. Written as DNA, the CDR3 is TGTGCCAGCAGTTTCAAAAGACTAGAATACGAGCAGTACTTC. The chain joins TRBV6-5 to TRBJ2-7; perhaps TRBD2 as D (6 bases). This CDR3 is 14 amino acids long. Germline V CDR1 and CDR2: MNHEY, SVGAGI. The V gene lost 4 bases and the J gene lost 4 bases, with 14 bases spanning the gap.

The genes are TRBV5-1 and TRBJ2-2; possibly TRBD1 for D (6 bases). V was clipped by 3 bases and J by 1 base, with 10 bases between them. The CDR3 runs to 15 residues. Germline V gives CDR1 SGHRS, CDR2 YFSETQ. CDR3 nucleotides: TGCGCCAGCAGCTCCACGACAGGGAACACCGGGGAGCTGTTTTTT. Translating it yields CASSSTTGNTGELFF.

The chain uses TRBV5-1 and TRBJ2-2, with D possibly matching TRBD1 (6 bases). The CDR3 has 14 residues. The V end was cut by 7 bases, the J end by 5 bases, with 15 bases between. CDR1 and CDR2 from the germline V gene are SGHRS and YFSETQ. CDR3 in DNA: TGCGCCAGCCTAATGGACAGTTGGACCGGGGAGCTGTTTTTT. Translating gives CASLMDSWTGELFF. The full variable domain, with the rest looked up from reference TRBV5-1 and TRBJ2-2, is KAGVTQTPRYLIKTRGQQVTLSCSPISGHRSVSWYQQTPGQGLQFLFEYFSETQRNKGNFPGRFSGRQFSNSRSEMNVSTLELGDSALYLCASLMDSWTGELFFGEGSRLTVL.

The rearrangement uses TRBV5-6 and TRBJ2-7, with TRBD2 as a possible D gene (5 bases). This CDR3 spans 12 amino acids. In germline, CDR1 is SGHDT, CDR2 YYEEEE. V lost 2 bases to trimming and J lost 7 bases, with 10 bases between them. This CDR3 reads CASSLLAREQYF. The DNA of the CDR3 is TGTGCCAGCAGCTTATTAGCGCGAGAGCAGTACTTC.

In DNA, the CDR3 is TGTGCCAGCAGCTTTCCTCTAGCGACGGGCACAGATACGCAGTATTTT. It encodes CASSFPLATGTDTQYF. V usage is TRBV7-9 and J usage is TRBJ2-3; possibly TRBD2 for D (6 bases). The CDR3 runs 16 residues. Trimming took off 3 bases at V and 1 base at J, with 14 bases between the two ends. Per germline, CDR1 SEHNR and CDR2 FQNEAQ (reference sequence).

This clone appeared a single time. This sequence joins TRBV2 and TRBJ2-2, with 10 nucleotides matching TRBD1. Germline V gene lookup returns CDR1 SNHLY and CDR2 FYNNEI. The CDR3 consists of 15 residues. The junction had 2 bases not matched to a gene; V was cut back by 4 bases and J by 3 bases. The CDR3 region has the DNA TGTGCCAGCAGTGGGACAGGGGGATACACCGGGGAGCTGTTTTTT. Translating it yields CASSGTGGYTGELFF.

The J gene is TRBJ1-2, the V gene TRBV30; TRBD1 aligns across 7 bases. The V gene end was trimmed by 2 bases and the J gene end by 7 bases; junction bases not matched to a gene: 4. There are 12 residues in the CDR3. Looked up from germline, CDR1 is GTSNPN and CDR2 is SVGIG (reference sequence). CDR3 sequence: CAWSRQGPGYTF. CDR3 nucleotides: TGTGCCTGGAGTCGACAGGGTCCTGGCTACACCTTC.

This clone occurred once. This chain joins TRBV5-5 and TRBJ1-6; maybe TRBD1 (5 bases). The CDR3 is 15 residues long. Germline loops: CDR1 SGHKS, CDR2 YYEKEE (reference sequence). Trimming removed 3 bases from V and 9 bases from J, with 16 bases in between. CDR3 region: CASSSDPGSGSPLHF. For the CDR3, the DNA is TGTGCCAGCAGCTCAGACCCAGGGTCTGGTTCACCCCTCCACTTT.

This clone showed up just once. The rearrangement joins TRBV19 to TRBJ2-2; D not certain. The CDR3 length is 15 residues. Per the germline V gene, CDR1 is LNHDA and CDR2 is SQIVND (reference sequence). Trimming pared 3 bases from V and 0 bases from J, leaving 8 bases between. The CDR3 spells CASSMSDPNTGELFF. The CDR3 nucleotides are TGTGCCAGTAGTATGAGCGACCCGAACACCGGGGAGCTGTTTTTT.

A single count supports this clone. The CDR3 is CASSLAAGFAYEQYF. CDR3 nucleotide sequence: TGCGCCAGCAGCTTGGCGGCGGGATTCGCCTACGAGCAGTACTTC. The chain carries TRBV5-1 and TRBJ2-7; weak D call: TRBD2 (6 bases). Trimming removed 0 bases from V and 2 bases from J, with 12 bases in between. The CDR3 loop spans 15 amino acids. Germline loops: CDR1 SGHRS, CDR2 YFSETQ.

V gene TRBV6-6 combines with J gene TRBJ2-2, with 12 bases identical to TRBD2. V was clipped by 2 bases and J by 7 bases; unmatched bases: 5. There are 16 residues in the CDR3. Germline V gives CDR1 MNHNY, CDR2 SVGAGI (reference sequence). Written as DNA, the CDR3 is TGTGCCAGCAGTTACATCGGGACTAGCGGGCACGGGGAGCTGTTTTTT. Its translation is CASSYIGTSGHGELFF.

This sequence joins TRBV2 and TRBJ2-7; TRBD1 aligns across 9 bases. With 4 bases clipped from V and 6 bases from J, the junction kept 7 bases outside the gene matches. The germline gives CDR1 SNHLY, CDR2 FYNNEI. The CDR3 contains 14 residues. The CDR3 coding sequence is TGTGCCAGCAGTGTCGACAGGGGGTCGAGCGAGCAGTACTTC. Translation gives CASSVDRGSSEQYF. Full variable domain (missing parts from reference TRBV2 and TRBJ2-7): EPEVTQTPSHQVTQMGQEVILRCVPISNHLYFYWYRQILGQKVEFLVSFYNNEISEKSEIFDDQFSVERPDGSNFTLKIRSTKLEDSAMYFCASSVDRGSSEQYFGPGTRLTVT.

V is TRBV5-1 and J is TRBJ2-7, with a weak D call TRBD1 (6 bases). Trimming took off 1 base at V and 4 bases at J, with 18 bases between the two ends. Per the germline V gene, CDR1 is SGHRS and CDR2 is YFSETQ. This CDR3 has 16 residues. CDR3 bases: TGCGCCAGCAGCTTGTCGACCCGGAGGACAGAATACGAGCAGTACTTC. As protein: CASSLSTRRTEYEQYF.

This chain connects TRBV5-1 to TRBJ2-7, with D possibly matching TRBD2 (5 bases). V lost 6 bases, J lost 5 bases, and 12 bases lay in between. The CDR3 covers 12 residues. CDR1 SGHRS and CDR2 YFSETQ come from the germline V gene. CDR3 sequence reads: CASKNPGNEQYF. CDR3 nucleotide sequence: TGCGCCAGCAAAAACCCGGGAAACGAGCAGTACTTC. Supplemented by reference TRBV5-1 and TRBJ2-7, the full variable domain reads KAGVTQTPRYLIKTRGQQVTLSCSPISGHRSVSWYQQTPGQGLQFLFEYFSETQRNKGNFPGRFSGRQFSNSRSEMNVSTLELGDSALYLCASKNPGNEQYFGPGTRLTVT.